Reported below is one TCR beta chain. The data derive from a study of CD8 T cells in Susac syndrome. The multiple sclerosis controls, all treatment-naive patients, had relapsing-remitting disease that was stable or active. The CDR3 is 10 amino acids. The ends were cut back, 3 bases at V and 5 bases at J, with 1 base in the middle. In germline, CDR1 is LGHNT, CDR2 FRNRAP. RNA was extracted with the RNeasy kit, and a quantity of roughly 0.45 to 1 ug was reverse transcribed using random hexamers. TCR beta CDR3 was amplified by immunoSEQ covering 54 Vbeta and 13 Jbeta. TCRdb analysed the immunoSEQ multiplex PCR reads with MiXCR anew, one entry per CDR3 protein. The sample has 150,000 or so distinct CDR3 sequences; approximately 94% are singletons.

J is TRBJ2-5 and V is TRBV12-5; D gene unclear. The origin of this receptor is a human donor with multiple sclerosis. The sample was CD4+ T cells from PBMCs. In DNA form, the CDR3 reads TGTGCTAGTGGTTTCGAGACCCAGTACTTC. It translates to CASGFETQYF.